Below, 32 T cell receptor beta chains from the same sample are listed, as sequenced in a study of Ad26.COV2.S vaccination and SARS-CoV-2 variants. Produced via immunoSEQ multiplex PCR; TCRdb's table is partial and in-frame only. This table holds 510,000 or so clones, roughly 87% found once. Treatment of the sample: some 20 received Ad26.COV2.S at low or high dose, single or two shots; a few received placebo; per-sample allocation not given. Material that was analyzed had been drawn on day 63 after the first vaccine or placebo injection. Here the sequenced sample was peripheral blood, taken in a trial of Ad26.COV2.S vaccine versus placebo. The receptor source for this set is a person aged 18-60 years who received the Ad26.COV2.S COVID-19 vaccine or a placebo.

The chain combines TRBV6-5 with TRBJ2-1; a possible D gene is TRBD1 (6 bases). V was cut by 4 bases and J by 6 bases, with 13 bases left in between. CDR1 MNHEY and CDR2 SVGAGI come from the germline V gene. There are 14 residues in the CDR3. DNA of the CDR3: TGTGCCAGCAGTTCCATAGACAGGACCAATGAGCAGTTCTTC. It encodes CASSSIDRTNEQFF.

The chain employs TRBV18 and TRBJ1-4, with 9 bases fitting TRBD1. Looked up from germline, CDR1 is KGHSH and CDR2 is LQKENI. The CDR3 extends over 14 amino acids. V lost 6 bases, J lost 5 bases, and 4 bases stayed unmatched. This CDR3 is CASSYGQGNEKLFF. The CDR3, as DNA: TGTGCCAGCTCCTACGGACAGGGGAATGAAAAACTGTTTTTT.

The chain employs TRBV5-1 and TRBJ2-5, with TRBD2 as a possible D gene (6 bases). The CDR3 runs 16 residues. The germline CDR1 and CDR2 sequences are SGHRS and YFSETQ. The V gene lost 4 bases and the J gene lost 5 bases, with 21 bases spanning the gap. CDR3 residues: CASSLDQTRAGETQYF. In DNA form, the CDR3 reads TGCGCCAGCAGCCTGGACCAAACTAGGGCGGGGGAGACCCAGTACTTC.

The rearrangement joins TRBV5-4 to TRBJ2-5; 7 bases are a match to TRBD2. V lost 3 bases and J lost 0; bases outside the gene matches: 11. The CDR3 has 17 amino acids. From germline, CDR1 is SGHNT and CDR2 YYREEE (reference sequence). CDR3 sequence: CASSSRGAGTYQETQYF. The CDR3 DNA follows: TGTGCCAGCAGCTCAAGAGGAGCGGGAACGTACCAAGAGACCCAGTACTTC.

The V call is TRBV7-6, the J call TRBJ1-1, with unresolved D. Trimming took off 5 bases at V and 0 bases at J, with 7 bases between the two ends. CDR1 and CDR2 from the germline V gene are SGHVS and FNYEAQ. The CDR3 spans 13 residues. The CDR3 spells CASSPTMNTEAFF. The CDR3 coding sequence is TGTGCCAGCAGCCCAACTATGAACACTGAAGCTTTCTTT.

The chain carries TRBV29-1 and TRBJ1-1; perhaps TRBD1 as D (5 bases). V was shortened by 3 bases and J by 0 bases, with 8 bases between the two germline ends. The germline CDR1 and CDR2 sequences are SQVTM and ANQGSEA. The CDR3 spans 13 residues. As DNA, the CDR3 is TGCAGCGTTGAGGTGGGGGTGAACACTGAAGCTTTCTTT. Its protein product is CSVEVGVNTEAFF.

Of note for this clone: The sample has other DNA sequences that encode this CDR3 too. CDR3 coding DNA: TGTGCCAGTAGTATAGTTGGGACAGGGAACACTGAAGCTTTCTTT. Protein product: CASSIVGTGNTEAFF. J is TRBJ1-1 and V is TRBV19, with TRBD1 matching over 8 bases. Germline assignment: CDR1 LNHDA and CDR2 SQIVND (reference sequence). CDR3 size: 15 residues. V was pared by 1 base and J by 1 base, with 2 bases of the junction left unmatched. Combining the CDR3 with reference TRBV19 and TRBJ1-1 gives the whole variable domain DGGITQSPKYLFRKEGQNVTLSCEQNLNHDAMYWYRQDPGQGLRLIYYSQIVNDFQKGDIAEGYSVSREKKESFPLTVTSAQKNPTAFYLCASSIVGTGNTEAFFGQGTRLTVV.

The sample holds a few counts of this clone. This chain uses TRBV19 with TRBJ2-2; TRBD1 is a possible D gene (6 bases). Trimming removed 7 bases at V and 6 bases at J, with 18 bases between. This CDR3 comprises 15 residues. Germline assignment: CDR1 LNHDA and CDR2 SQIVND (reference sequence). The chain's CDR3 is CASMGARVAAGELFF. The CDR3 DNA follows: TGTGCCAGTATGGGGGCTCGGGTGGCCGCCGGGGAGCTGTTTTTT. The full variable domain, in which reference TRBV19 and TRBJ2-2 provide the parts outside the CDR3, is DGGITQSPKYLFRKEGQNVTLSCEQNLNHDAMYWYRQDPGQGLRLIYYSQIVNDFQKGDIAEGYSVSREKKESFPLTVTSAQKNPTAFYLCASMGARVAAGELFFGEGSRLTVL.

The rearrangement links TRBV24-1 to TRBJ2-5; 7 bases map to TRBD1. Germline trimming cut 2 bases from V and 2 bases from J; bases unmatched to any gene: 10. Germline V lookup: CDR1 KGHDR, CDR2 SFDVKD. The CDR3 spans 17 residues. DNA of the CDR3: TGTGCCACCAGTGATTCAACCCGTGGGACAGTGCAAGAGACCCAGTACTTC. Its translation is CATSDSTRGTVQETQYF.

The gene calls are TRBV30 and TRBJ1-1; D is uncertain. Germline CDR1 is GTSNPN and CDR2 is SVGIG (reference sequence). The CDR3 length is 14 residues. Trimming cost V 7 bases and J 4 bases, with 19 bases left between them. In DNA, the CDR3 is TGTGCCTCTACCAGGAGGGCGCGGGGCACTGAAGCTTTCTTT. The encoded protein is CASTRRARGTEAFF.

The V call is TRBV6-2 or TRBV6-3, the J call TRBJ1-5; D unclear. The CDR3 spans 14 residues. Per the germline V gene, CDR1 is MNHEY and CDR2 is SVGEGT. With 3 bases removed from V and 4 bases from J, the gap between germline ends came to 10 bases. The CDR3 coding sequence is TGTGCCAGCAGTTATGCGTCTGGGAATCAGCCCCAGCATTTT. Translation: CASSYASGNQPQHF.

This chain joins TRBV5-1 and TRBJ2-2; 12 bases map to TRBD2. Germline assignment: CDR1 SGHRS and CDR2 YFSETQ. V was pared by 0 bases and J by 0 bases, with 0 bases of the junction left unmatched. The CDR3 contains 17 residues. DNA for the CDR3: TGCGCCAGCAGCTTGGGACTAGCGGGAGCGAACACCGGGGAGCTGTTTTTT. The encoded protein is CASSLGLAGANTGELFF.

The chain couples TRBV19 to TRBJ2-1; D is perhaps TRBD2 (6 bases). CDR1 LNHDA and CDR2 SQIVND come from the germline V gene (reference sequence). The CDR3 is 14 amino acids. V was trimmed by 3 bases and J by 7 bases, leaving 13 bases between them. For the CDR3, the DNA is TGTGCCAGTAGTATTACCGGGAGTGCAAATGAGCAGTTCTTC. Translation gives CASSITGSANEQFF.

The chain is built from TRBV24-1 and TRBJ2-2, with 8 bases lining up with TRBD1. The CDR3 length is 14 residues. Germline values: CDR1 KGHDR, CDR2 SFDVKD. Trimming took 4 bases from V and 5 from J; bases not matched to a gene: 2. The CDR3 sequence is CATSDYRGTGELFF. The CDR3 DNA is TGTGCCACCAGTGACTACAGGGGGACCGGGGAGCTGTTTTTT.

V usage is TRBV2 and J usage is TRBJ1-4; D might be TRBD1 (6 bases). There are 15 residues in the CDR3. V shed 5 bases and J shed 3 bases, with 13 bases lying between them. Germline V gene data show CDR1 as SNHLY and CDR2 as FYNNEI. CDR3 in amino acids: CASSSPGGPNEKLFF. The DNA for the CDR3 is TGTGCCAGCAGTAGCCCCGGGGGCCCTAATGAAAAACTGTTTTTT. The whole variable domain, filled in from reference TRBV2 and TRBJ1-4, reads EPEVTQTPSHQVTQMGQEVILRCVPISNHLYFYWYRQILGQKVEFLVSFYNNEISEKSEIFDDQFSVERPDGSNFTLKIRSTKLEDSAMYFCASSSPGGPNEKLFFGSGTQLSVL.

The V gene is TRBV5-1, the J gene TRBJ1-4; D unresolved. The CDR3 runs 13 residues. V was trimmed by 2 bases and J by 7 bases, leaving 9 bases between them. Germline lookup yields CDR1 SGHRS and CDR2 YFSETQ. In DNA form, the CDR3 reads TGCGCCAGCAGCTTTAATATCGGTGAAAAACTGTTTTTT. Translated: CASSFNIGEKLFF.

This clone is a singleton in its sample. This chain links TRBV4-3 with TRBJ2-7; maybe TRBD2 (5 bases). The CDR3 runs 16 residues. Germline CDR1 LGHNA, CDR2 YSLEER. V lost 0 bases, J lost 3 bases, and 15 bases lay in between. As DNA, the CDR3 is TGCGCCAGCAGCCAAGATGTGGACGGGATTGTCTACGAGCAGTACTTC. Protein sequence: CASSQDVDGIVYEQYF.

CDR3 DNA sequence: TGTGCCAGCAGCGCCGGGACTAGTTATCAGTACGAGCAGTACTTC. It translates to CASSAGTSYQYEQYF. V gene TRBV5-8 combines with J gene TRBJ2-7; 8 nucleotides align to TRBD2. The CDR3 sequence is 15 residues long. Germline V gene sequence: CDR1 SGHTS, CDR2 YDEGEE. The V gene end was trimmed by 4 bases and the J gene end by 4 bases; junction bases not matched to a gene: 10.

V and J are TRBV28 and TRBJ2-7, with 9 bases fitting TRBD2. The germline gives CDR1 MDHEN, CDR2 SYDVKM. The CDR3 is 15 amino acids. The ends lost 6 bases at V and 7 bases at J; junction bases unmatched: 13. This chain's CDR3 is CASSPPSGNMREQYF. In nucleotides, the CDR3 is TGTGCCAGCAGCCCTCCTAGCGGGAACATGAGGGAGCAGTACTTC. The full variable domain, its missing parts supplied by reference TRBV28 and TRBJ2-7, is DVKVTQSSRYLVKRTGEKVFLECVQDMDHENMFWYRQDPGLGLRLIYFSYDVKMKEKGDIPEGYSVSREKKERFSLILESASTNQTSMYLCASSPPSGNMREQYFGPGTRLTVT.

V gene TRBV6-2 or TRBV6-3 combines with J gene TRBJ1-2; D gene uncertain. V lost 3 bases to trimming and J lost 2 bases, with 13 bases between them. The CDR3 is made up of 15 amino acids. CDR1 and CDR2 from the germline V gene are MNHEY and SVGEGT. CDR3 sequence (DNA): TGTGCCAGCAGTTATCTAGCAGGTGGGAACTATGGCTACACCTTC. Its protein product is CASSYLAGGNYGYTF.

The chain uses TRBV27 and TRBJ2-2, with D unresolved. V was clipped by 5 bases and J by 4 bases, with 17 bases between them. There are 16 residues in the CDR3. CDR1 is MNHEY, CDR2 SMNVEV, per germline (reference sequence). CDR3 in DNA: TGTGCCAGCAGTCCACGGACCTGGGCCGGCACCGGGGAGCTGTTTTTT. It specifies CASSPRTWAGTGELFF.

V is TRBV15 and J is TRBJ1-1, with D hard to call. Germline V gene sequence: CDR1 LNHNV, CDR2 YYDKDF (reference sequence). The V and J ends lost 0 bases and 6 bases respectively, with 11 bases between them. This CDR3 is 14 amino acids long. The CDR3 reads CATSRDRERPEAFF. DNA of the CDR3: TGTGCCACCAGCAGAGATCGTGAGAGACCTGAAGCTTTCTTT.

The chain couples TRBV6-2 or TRBV6-3 to TRBJ2-1; TRBD2 matches at 9 bases. J was trimmed by 3 bases and V by 0 bases; bases with no gene match: 12. The CDR3 sequence is 19 residues long. Germline assignment: CDR1 MNHEY and CDR2 SVGEGT. The CDR3 bases are TGTGCCAGCAGTTACTCGAGAGGGGGCGGGAGGGCCAACTACAATGAGCAGTTCTTC. It encodes CASSYSRGGGRANYNEQFF.

The rearrangement uses TRBV6-2 or TRBV6-3 and TRBJ2-1; 11 nucleotides align to TRBD2. The CDR3 extends over 18 amino acids. Unmatched junction bases numbered 14, after V lost 2 bases and J lost 8 bases. Germline CDR1 and CDR2: MNHEY and SVGEGT. The CDR3 sequence is CASSYTLPGLAGRDEQFF. CDR3 sequence (DNA): TGTGCCAGCAGTTACACCCTCCCCGGACTAGCGGGCCGGGATGAGCAGTTCTTC.

In its sample, this clone was seen once. The chain couples TRBV2 to TRBJ1-5, with no clear D. Germline lookup yields CDR1 SNHLY and CDR2 FYNNEI. This CDR3 comprises 13 residues. V lost 6 bases, J lost 7 bases, and 13 bases lay in between. CDR3 in amino acids: CASRVDGRQPQHF. In nucleotides, the CDR3 is TGTGCCAGCAGAGTGGATGGGAGGCAGCCCCAGCATTTT.

V usage is TRBV28 and J usage is TRBJ2-5; 11 bases are shared with TRBD2. V dropped 6 bases and J dropped 5; count of bases not matched to a gene: 5. This CDR3 has 14 amino acids. CDR1 and CDR2 (germline): MDHEN, SYDVKM. CDR3 residues: CASRDSGRAETQYF. In DNA, the CDR3 is TGTGCCAGCAGAGATAGCGGGAGGGCCGAGACCCAGTACTTC.

Here the CDR3 DNA reads TGTGCCACCAGTGAGGGGGACGGGAGTAAGCAGTACTTC. Translating it yields CATSEGDGSKQYF. The V call is TRBV24-1, the J call TRBJ2-7; D may be TRBD2 (6 bases). CDR1 and CDR2 (germline): KGHDR, SFDVKD. The CDR3 sequence is 13 residues long. The ends were cut back, 4 bases at V and 8 bases at J, with 14 bases in the middle.

Only a few counts were recorded for this clone. The V gene is TRBV7-3, the J gene TRBJ2-7; 7 bases match TRBD1. V dropped 2 bases and J dropped 3; count of bases not matched to a gene: 4. The germline V gene encodes CDR1 SGHTA and CDR2 FQGTGA. The CDR3 runs 14 residues. Here the CDR3 DNA reads TGTGCCAGCAGCTTACGCCCAGGGGGCTACGAGCAGTACTTC. Residues: CASSLRPGGYEQYF.

This clone has just a few counts. The V gene is TRBV9, the J gene TRBJ2-7; no clear D. The CDR3 runs to 11 residues. Between the trimmed V and J ends, which lost 4 bases and 4 bases, there was a span of 6 bases. CDR1 is SGDLS, CDR2 YYNGEE, per germline. The CDR3 sequence is CASSTDYEQYF. The CDR3 DNA reads as TGTGCCAGCAGCACCGATTACGAGCAGTACTTC. The complete variable domain, with remaining parts taken from reference TRBV9 and TRBJ2-7, reads DSGVTQTPKHLITATGQRVTLRCSPRSGDLSVYWYQQSLDQGLQFLIQYYNGEERAKGNILERFSAQQFPDLHSELNLSSLELGDSALYFCASSTDYEQYFGPGTRLTVT.

This rearrangement joins TRBV29-1 to TRBJ2-2; 7 nucleotides align to TRBD1. Germline CDR1 SQVTM, CDR2 ANQGSEA. The CDR3 consists of 18 residues. V lost 4 bases to trimming and J lost 0 bases; unmatched junction nucleotides: 14. CDR3 in DNA: TGCAGCGTTGCCGGGACAGCAACCCTCTCCGCGAACACCGGGGAGCTGTTTTTT. It specifies CSVAGTATLSANTGELFF.

The rearrangement links TRBV10-1 to TRBJ1-5; D not resolved. Germline assignment: CDR1 WNHNN and CDR2 SYGVQD (reference sequence). Deletions cut 9 bases from V and 9 bases from J, with 6 bases between. The CDR3 runs to 9 residues. CDR3 bases: TGCGCCAGGGTTCGGCCCCAGCATTTT. It yields the protein CARVRPQHF.

V is TRBV14 and J is TRBJ2-2, with D unresolved. Germline CDR1 and CDR2: SGHDN and FVKESK. This CDR3 spans 15 amino acids. V was shortened by 3 bases and J by 6 bases, with 14 bases between the two germline ends. In DNA, the CDR3 is TGTGCCAGCAGCCACCACACCCGGGCCCCCGGGGAGCTGTTTTTT. Encoded protein: CASSHHTRAPGELFF.